These 21 T cell receptor beta chains came from one sample sequenced in a study of blood T cell repertoires in COVID-19. Generated by immunoSEQ multiplex PCR, the TCRdb table keeps only in-frame clones and is missing some. This table has about 140,000 clones, 75% to 90% appearing once. Sequences were obtained from peripheral blood. These TCRs come from a man in his fifties or sixties who had recovered from COVID-19.

The chain recombines TRBV6-5 with TRBJ2-3; maybe TRBD1 (6 bases). This CDR3 contains 15 residues. The germline V gene has CDR1 MNHEY and CDR2 SVGAGI. The V and J ends lost 7 bases and 0 bases respectively, with 14 bases between them. The CDR3 DNA sequence: TGTGCCAGCAAGAGACAGGCTATTAGCACAGATACGCAGTATTTT. It specifies CASKRQAISTDTQYF.

The chain links TRBV19 to TRBJ2-5; TRBD2 matches 11 bases. Trimming took 4 bases from V and 4 from J; bases not matched to a gene: 5. The germline gives CDR1 LNHDA, CDR2 SQIVND (reference sequence). The CDR3 covers 15 residues. CDR3 in amino acids: CASSTRTSGLETQYF. The CDR3, as DNA: TGTGCCAGTAGTACCCGGACTAGCGGGCTAGAGACCCAGTACTTC.

The gene calls are TRBV5-1 and TRBJ1-2; a possible D gene is TRBD1 (6 bases). Germline loops: CDR1 SGHRS, CDR2 YFSETQ. V lost 1 base and J lost 1, with 11 bases in between. The CDR3 covers 15 residues. Here the CDR3 DNA reads TGCGCCAGCAGCTTGCGATACAGGGATAACTATGGCTACACCTTC. It translates to CASSLRYRDNYGYTF.

The chain couples TRBV5-1 to TRBJ2-3, with D perhaps matching TRBD2 (6 bases). The germline V gene has CDR1 SGHRS and CDR2 YFSETQ. V was shortened by 4 bases and J by 5 bases, with 17 bases between the two germline ends. CDR3 length equals 15 residues. In DNA form, the CDR3 reads TGCGCCAGCAGCGCGGACCACCTCGGGGGAGATACGCAGTATTTT. Its translation is CASSADHLGGDTQYF.

V gene TRBV10-3 combines with J gene TRBJ2-1, with 9 bases lining up with TRBD1. CDR1 and CDR2 from the germline V gene are ENHRY and SYGVKD. V dropped 9 bases and J dropped 8; count of bases not matched to a gene: 17. There are 16 residues in the CDR3. The DNA for the CDR3 is TGTGCCATTTCTTTCAACGGGACAGGGTCGGGCGATGAGCAGTTCTTC. It translates to CAISFNGTGSGDEQFF.

CDR3 region: CATSRDVGDSYEQYF. CDR3 DNA sequence: TGTGCCACCAGCAGAGATGTCGGGGACTCCTACGAGCAGTACTTC. V gene TRBV15 combines with J gene TRBJ2-7; TRBD2 is a possible D gene (5 bases). Germline V gene lookup returns CDR1 LNHNV and CDR2 YYDKDF (reference sequence). The CDR3 has 15 amino acids. The V end lost 0 bases, the J end lost 0 bases, and 9 bases lay between the germline ends.

This chain joins TRBV30 and TRBJ1-1; tentatively, D is TRBD1 (5 bases). The germline V gene has CDR1 GTSNPN and CDR2 SVGIG (reference sequence). Deletions cut 8 bases from V and 1 base from J, with 14 bases between. The CDR3 consists of 13 residues. The CDR3 protein is CALFTGGNTEAFF. CDR3 in DNA: TGTGCCCTTTTTACAGGTGGGAACACTGAAGCTTTCTTT.

J is TRBJ2-2 and V is TRBV30, with a weak D call TRBD1 (6 bases). In germline, CDR1 is GTSNPN, CDR2 SVGIG (reference sequence). Between the trimmed V and J ends, which lost 7 bases and 2 bases, there was a span of 17 bases. CDR3 length equals 15 residues. CDR3 in DNA: TGTGCCTCCTCCGGGACACCCGGCAACACCGGGGAGCTGTTTTTT. It codes for CASSGTPGNTGELFF.

The V and J genes are TRBV7-2 and TRBJ2-1, with no clear D. V lost 6 bases and J lost 6, with 18 bases in between. The CDR3 is 15 residues long. Germline V gives CDR1 SGHTA, CDR2 FQGNSA. CDR3 sequence: CASRRGLGLGNEQFF. The CDR3 nucleotides read TGTGCCAGCAGACGAGGTTTAGGATTGGGCAATGAGCAGTTCTTC.

The V call is TRBV18, the J call TRBJ1-4, with 7 nucleotides matching TRBD1. CDR3 length: 15 amino acids. Germline V gives CDR1 KGHSH, CDR2 LQKENI. Trimming removed 3 bases from V and 0 bases from J; junction bases left unmatched: 1. CDR3 sequence (DNA): TGTGCCAGCTCACCGACAGGGCCAACTAATGAAAAACTGTTTTTT. This codes for CASSPTGPTNEKLFF.

The V gene is TRBV7-2, the J gene TRBJ2-3; perhaps TRBD2 as D (5 bases). Germline V CDR1 and CDR2: SGHTA, FQGNSA. CDR3 length: 19 amino acids. V lost 1 base to trimming and J lost 3 bases, with 23 bases between them. CDR3 sequence: CASSLGPGETVVWTDTQYF. For the CDR3, the DNA is TGTGCCAGCAGCTTAGGTCCTGGGGAGACGGTAGTTTGGACAGATACGCAGTATTTT. The full variable domain, in which reference TRBV7-2 and TRBJ2-3 provide the parts outside the CDR3, is GAGVSQSPSNKVTEKGKDVELRCDPISGHTALYWYRQSLGQGLEFLIYFQGNSAPDKSGLPSDRFSAERTGGSVSTLTIQRTQQEDSAVYLCASSLGPGETVVWTDTQYFGPGTRLTVL.

The genes are TRBV12-5 and TRBJ2-5; weak D call: TRBD1 (5 bases). Between the trimmed V and J ends, which lost 6 bases and 2 bases, there was a span of 13 bases. Germline values: CDR1 LGHNT, CDR2 FRNRAP. This CDR3 contains 14 residues. The chain's CDR3 is CASGPGHEQETQYF. The DNA of the CDR3 is TGTGCTAGTGGCCCTGGACACGAACAAGAGACCCAGTACTTC.

The chain uses TRBV7-2 and TRBJ2-2; 8 bases line up with TRBD2. J gave up 7 bases and V 3 bases, and 10 bases lay outside the gene matches. This CDR3 has 16 residues. Germline V lookup: CDR1 SGHTA, CDR2 FQGNSA. The CDR3 reads CASSLVSGATGGELFF. In DNA, the CDR3 is TGTGCCAGCAGCTTGGTTAGCGGGGCGACCGGCGGGGAGCTGTTTTTT.

This chain's CDR3 is CASSLTGGGYTF. The CDR3 DNA reads as TGTGCCAGCAGCTTGACAGGGGGTGGCTACACCTTC. The chain carries TRBV11-3 and TRBJ1-2; 9 nucleotides line up with TRBD1. The CDR3 contains 12 residues. V was pared by 3 bases and J by 7 bases, with 0 bases of the junction left unmatched. CDR1 is SGHNT and CDR2 is YENEEA in the germline V gene.

This clone appeared once. The V call is TRBV5-1, the J call TRBJ1-2; tentative D call: TRBD1 (6 bases). V was clipped by 0 bases and J by 6 bases, with 15 bases between them. The CDR3 is made up of 15 amino acids. Germline CDR1 SGHRS, CDR2 YFSETQ. CDR3 region: CASSLDRDVGNGYTF. In nucleotides, the CDR3 is TGCGCCAGCAGCTTGGACAGGGATGTTGGAAATGGCTACACCTTC.

The chain links TRBV6-2 or TRBV6-3 to TRBJ2-7, with 8 bases matching TRBD2. The V and J ends lost 6 bases and 5 bases, in that order; junction bases with no gene match: 12. Germline V gene lookup returns CDR1 MNHEY and CDR2 SVGEGT. CDR3 length equals 15 residues. CDR3: CASSAPGLGRDEQYF. DNA of the CDR3: TGTGCCAGCAGCGCTCCGGGACTAGGTCGCGACGAGCAGTACTTC.

V gene TRBV6-1 combines with J gene TRBJ2-7; D remains unclear. Deletions cut 3 bases from V and 6 bases from J, with 21 bases between. Germline V gene lookup returns CDR1 MNHNS and CDR2 SASEGT. This CDR3 comprises 16 residues. Written as DNA, the CDR3 is TGTGCCAGCAGTGACCGTGGGCGAAGGAAGTCCGGCGAGCAGTACTTC. This codes for CASSDRGRRKSGEQYF.

This chain uses TRBV6-5 with TRBJ2-1, with 12 bases matching TRBD2. This CDR3 comprises 15 residues. After removal of 7 bases from V and 6 bases from J, the junction contained 7 bases not matched to a gene. Germline CDR1 MNHEY, CDR2 SVGAGI. The CDR3 is CASNTMGLAGNEQFF. The CDR3 coding sequence is TGTGCCAGCAACACCATGGGACTAGCGGGCAATGAGCAGTTCTTC.

The chain couples TRBV29-1 to TRBJ2-5; 9 nucleotides line up with TRBD2. Germline CDR1 and CDR2: SQVTM and ANQGSEA. The CDR3 sequence is 14 residues long. Trimming at V came to 8 bases and at J to 5 bases, leaving 12 bases not matched to a gene. The DNA of the CDR3 is TGCAGCAGCGCGGGAGGGTCATCGGGGGAGACCCAGTACTTC. Its protein is CSSAGGSSGETQYF.

The V and J genes are TRBV7-2 and TRBJ2-7; D is possibly TRBD1 (6 bases). This CDR3 has 11 amino acids. Trimming shortened V by 7 bases and J by 4 bases, and 8 bases separated the two germline ends. Germline loops: CDR1 SGHTA, CDR2 FQGNSA. CDR3 protein: CASTTGYEQYF. The CDR3 DNA reads as TGTGCCAGCACAACAGGGTACGAGCAGTACTTC.

This chain connects TRBV10-3 to TRBJ1-4, with 12 bases aligning to TRBD1. The CDR3 covers 17 residues. Trimming cost V 2 bases and J 5 bases; bases outside gene matches: 6. Per the germline V gene, CDR1 is ENHRY and CDR2 is SYGVKD. This chain's CDR3 is CAISEAGQGARNEKLFF. The CDR3 coding sequence is TGTGCCATCAGTGAGGCGGGACAGGGGGCGAGAAATGAAAAACTGTTTTTT.